The 9 T cell receptor beta chains below all came from one sample that was sequenced in a study of cytotoxic CD8 clonotypes in ibrutinib-treated CLL. Using immunoSEQ multiplex PCR, the repertoire was profiled, and TCRdb retains in-frame clones only, with some absent. The sample has about 130,000 clones, around four fifths seen once. The material sequenced was PBMCs, taken after 24 months of ibrutinib treatment. The receptors here all came from a human donor with chronic lymphocytic leukemia.

The chain joins TRBV6-6 to TRBJ2-7; tentative D call: TRBD1 (5 bases). Germline lookup yields CDR1 MNHNY and CDR2 SVGAGI (reference sequence). This CDR3 contains 14 residues. The V end was cut by 10 bases, the J end by 0 bases, with 16 bases between. The CDR3 sequence is CATRQRRSSYEQYF. As DNA, the CDR3 is TGTGCCACAAGACAGCGACGAAGCTCCTACGAGCAGTACTTC.

This chain connects TRBV5-6 to TRBJ1-1; 10 positions match TRBD1. Trimming cost V 4 bases and J 2 bases; bases outside gene matches: 5. Germline V lookup: CDR1 SGHDT, CDR2 YYEEEE. This CDR3 contains 15 residues. The CDR3 nucleotides read TGTGCCAGCAGCCCGGACAGGGGGGATAACACTGAAGCTTTCTTT. Translation: CASSPDRGDNTEAFF.

The chain recombines TRBV2 with TRBJ1-5; tentatively, D is TRBD1 (5 bases). Germline CDR1 SNHLY, CDR2 FYNNEI. The CDR3 runs 16 residues. V was cut by 6 bases and J by 0 bases, with 15 bases left in between. CDR3 nucleotide sequence: TGTGCCAGCAGCGGCGCGGGGCACTATAGCAATCAGCCCCAGCATTTT. Translation gives CASSGAGHYSNQPQHF.

The chain uses TRBV7-8 and TRBJ1-1, with D perhaps matching TRBD1 (5 bases). CDR3 length: 16 amino acids. The germline CDR1 and CDR2 sequences are SGHVS and FQNEAQ. Trimming stripped 5 bases from V and 3 bases from J, with 19 bases between. This chain's CDR3 is CASSTKTTEWDTEAFF. CDR3 coding DNA: TGTGCCAGCAGCACCAAGACGACAGAATGGGACACTGAAGCTTTCTTT.

The chain employs TRBV5-1 and TRBJ1-2; D is undetermined. Trimming took off 5 bases at V and 7 bases at J, with 12 bases between the two ends. This CDR3 is built from 12 residues. Per the germline V gene, CDR1 is SGHRS and CDR2 is YFSETQ. CDR3 DNA: TGCGCCAGCAGTCCCAATGCGGGTGGCTACACCTTC. Translation gives CASSPNAGGYTF.

The chain employs TRBV28 and TRBJ2-5; D might be TRBD2 (6 bases). V lost 6 bases to trimming and J lost 0 bases, with 8 bases between them. Germline CDR1 reads MDHEN; CDR2 reads SYDVKM. The CDR3 extends over 13 amino acids. This chain's CDR3 is CASRGLNQETQYF. CDR3 coding DNA: TGTGCCAGCAGGGGACTGAACCAAGAGACCCAGTACTTC.

V usage is TRBV28 and J usage is TRBJ2-3; weak D call: TRBD1 (5 bases). Germline-derived CDR1 and CDR2 are MDHEN and SYDVKM. The CDR3 consists of 13 residues. V lost 8 bases and J lost 2, with 11 bases in between. Here the CDR3 reads CASRKDTTDTQYF. The CDR3 DNA sequence: TGTGCCAGCCGAAAGGACACCACAGATACGCAGTATTTT.

The chain has TRBV6-1 and TRBJ2-5, with D possibly being TRBD1 or TRBD2 (5 bases each). The end of the DNA fits TRBJ2-7 better, so the J call may be wrong. Germline assignment: CDR1 MNHNS and CDR2 SASEGT. The CDR3 spans 13 residues. The DNA of the CDR3 is TGTGCCAGCGAACGGGGCAACGGGTACGAGCAGTACTTC. Its protein is CASERGNGYEQYF.

In DNA form, the CDR3 reads TGTGCCAGCAGCTTACGGGGCCCGGAGGGGGGGTATCACGAGCAGTACTTC. This gives the protein CASSLRGPEGGYHEQYF. V gene TRBV27 combines with J gene TRBJ2-7; TRBD2 might be the D (7 bases). Germline V CDR1 and CDR2: MNHEY, SMNVEV (reference sequence). This CDR3 contains 17 residues. The V and J ends lost 6 bases and 5 bases respectively, with 26 bases between them.